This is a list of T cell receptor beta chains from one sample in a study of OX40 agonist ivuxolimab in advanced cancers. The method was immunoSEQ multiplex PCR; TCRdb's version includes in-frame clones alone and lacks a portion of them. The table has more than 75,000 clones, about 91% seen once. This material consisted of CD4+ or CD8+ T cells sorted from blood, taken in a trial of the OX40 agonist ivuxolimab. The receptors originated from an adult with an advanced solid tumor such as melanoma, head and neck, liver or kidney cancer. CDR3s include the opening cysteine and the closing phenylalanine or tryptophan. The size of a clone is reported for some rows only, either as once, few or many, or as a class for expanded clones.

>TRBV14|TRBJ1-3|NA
CASSQNQRDTIYF
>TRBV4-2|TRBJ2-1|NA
CASSPGTGEYNEQFF
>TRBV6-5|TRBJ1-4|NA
CASSQDPRGEKLFF
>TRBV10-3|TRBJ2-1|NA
CAIRQGSYNEQFF
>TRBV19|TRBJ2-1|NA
CASRTLAGGEREQFF
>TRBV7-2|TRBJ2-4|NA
CASSLARDLPPADF
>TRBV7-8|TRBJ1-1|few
CASSYRGTEAFF
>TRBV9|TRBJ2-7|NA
CASRKGTESSYEQYF
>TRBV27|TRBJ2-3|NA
CASSFTGSTDTQYF
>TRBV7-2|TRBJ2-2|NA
CASSLEGSGRANTGELFF
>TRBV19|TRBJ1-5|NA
CASSTYSSRNNQPQHF
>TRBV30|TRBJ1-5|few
CAWSGGAGNQPQHF
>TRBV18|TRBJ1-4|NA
CASSITGAATNEKLFF
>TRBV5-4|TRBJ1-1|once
CASSFGRGSGMHTEAFF
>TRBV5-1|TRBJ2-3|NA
CASRRDRGTDTQYF
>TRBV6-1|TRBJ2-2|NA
CASSELRGSGELFF
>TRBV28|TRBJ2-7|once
CASSLGRSGSYEQYF
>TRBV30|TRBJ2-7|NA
CALSGRFYEQYF
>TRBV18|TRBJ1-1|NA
CASSPTTGNTEAFF
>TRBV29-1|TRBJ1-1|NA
CSVVDNTEAFF
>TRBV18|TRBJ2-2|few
CASSPSRQGKLFF
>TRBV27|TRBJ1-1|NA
CASSATGTNEAFF
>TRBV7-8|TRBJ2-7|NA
CASSLGAGGSYEQYF
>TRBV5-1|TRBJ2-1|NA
CASSYPGLAGYNEQFF
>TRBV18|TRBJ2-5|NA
CASSPRDRGQETQYF
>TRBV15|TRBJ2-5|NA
CATSRDLVAGETQYF
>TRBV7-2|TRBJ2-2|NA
CASSLRLSGQTGELFF
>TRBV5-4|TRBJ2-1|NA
CASSSGQVGWEQFF
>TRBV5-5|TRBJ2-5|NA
CASTLYRNPQETQYF
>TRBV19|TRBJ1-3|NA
CASRRTGVMSSGNTIYF
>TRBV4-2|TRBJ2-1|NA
CASSQDGEGLAGRGNEQFF
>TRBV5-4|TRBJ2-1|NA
CASSLKLAGGVDEQFF
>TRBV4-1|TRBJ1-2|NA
CASSQDDLGRVYGYTF
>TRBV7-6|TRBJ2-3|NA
CASSLAGLVVGDTQYF
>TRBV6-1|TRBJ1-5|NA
CASSESGTVSIQPQHF
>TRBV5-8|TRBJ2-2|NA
CASSLVYPTGELFF
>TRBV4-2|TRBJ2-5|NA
CASSRHLAGSQETQYF
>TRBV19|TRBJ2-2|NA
CASKVLTGLAGGHGELFF
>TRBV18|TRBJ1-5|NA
CASSKTTGPQHF
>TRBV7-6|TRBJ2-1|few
CASSSGGSGEQFF
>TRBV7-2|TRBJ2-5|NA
CASSLFQGAVQETQYF
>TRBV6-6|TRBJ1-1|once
CASSYGENTEAFF
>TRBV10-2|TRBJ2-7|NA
CASKGGGEQYF
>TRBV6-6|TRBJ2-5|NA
CASSRGKETQYF
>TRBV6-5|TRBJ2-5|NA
CASRRPGQGTETQYF
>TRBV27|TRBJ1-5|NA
CASRQGAQPQHF
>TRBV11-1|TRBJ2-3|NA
CASSTTTDTQYF
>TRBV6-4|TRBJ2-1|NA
CASSDGSTSGGYNEQFF
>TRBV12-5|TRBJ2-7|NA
CASGTAGRPYEQYF